This T cell receptor (beta chain) is drawn from a study of T cell responses to AZD1222 COVID-19 vaccine. Germline-derived CDR1 and CDR2 are LNHNV and YYDKDF (reference sequence). V gave up 3 bases and J gave up 1 base, with 12 bases separating them. The CDR3 extends over 15 amino acids. Data came from immunoSEQ multiplex PCR; TCRdb stores just in-frame clones and leaves some out. The sample includes 80,000 or so clones, approximately 90% of them seen just once. The source of this sequence is an adult in good health. The chain uses TRBV15 and TRBJ1-1; weak D call: TRBD1 (5 bases). The sample in question was peripheral blood, obtained on day 0 of MenACWY control vaccination. Written as DNA, the CDR3 is TGTGCCACCAGCAGGACAGACCTTCGGAACACTGAAGCTTTCTTT. Its translation: CATSRTDLRNTEAFF.